The present T cell receptor (beta chain) was sequenced within a study of patients and donors after allogeneic stem cell transplantation. Losses at the gene ends were 5 bases for V and 2 bases for J; bases not matched to a gene: 12. Germline CDR1 is MNHEY and CDR2 is SVGEGT. The CDR3 is 17 amino acids. TCRdb re-called the RT-PCR reads with MiXCR, one entry per CDR3 protein. The data hold 85,000 to 90,000 distinct CDR3 sequences, with around 46% observed a single time. This TCR was sampled from a human donor who was either an allogeneic HSCT recipient or a stem cell or donor lymphocyte infusion donor (not recorded which). It is not recorded whose cells these are; they may come from a transplant donor. The gene calls are TRBV6-2 or TRBV6-3 and TRBJ1-3, with 7 bases identical to TRBD1. Sequencing used blood, either unsorted or a sorted T cell fraction (not recorded which). For the CDR3, the DNA is TGTGCCAGCAGTGCTGCGAGAGGGGGCCCGCCTGGAAACACCATATATTTT. Translation gives CASSAARGGPPGNTIYF.